This TCR beta chain was identified in a study of T cells in Graves' hyperthyroidism and ophthalmopathy. TCR beta CDR3 region amplification was performed from RNA transcripts. The TCR CDR3 first-round RT-PCR relied on the HTBI primer set. One entry per CDR3 protein results from TCRdb running MiXCR on the multiplex PCR reads. In the table there are fewer than 900,000 distinct CDR3 sequences, about 19% of which are singletons. There are 15 residues in the CDR3. Germline lookup yields CDR1 GTSNPN and CDR2 SVGIG (reference sequence). V was trimmed by 0 bases and J by 0 bases, leaving 11 bases between them. This clonotype was recorded many times. Diagnostic assessment was based on clinical symptoms, serum thyroxine and TRAb, thyroid ultrasound and orbital computed tomography.

The chain couples TRBV30 to TRBJ1-1; D ambiguous. The sample comprised blood. The sequence was collected from a woman in her fifties or sixties with Graves' hyperthyroidism that later progressed to Graves' ophthalmopathy. The CDR3 nucleotides read TGTGCCTGGAGTGTACTCCGGAAAATGAACACTGAAGCTTTCTTT. Translation gives CAWSVLRKMNTEAFF.